Listed below are T cell receptor beta chains from one sample, sequenced in a study of technical replicates of blood from several donors. The repertoire was sequenced with immunoSEQ multiplex PCR; TCRdb's copy has only in-frame clones and lacks some. The table shows tens of thousands of clones, with 95% occurring only once. Sequenced material: T cells isolated from PBMCs. The receptors were gathered from a human donor in good health. The CDR3 runs from the conserved cysteine through the conserved F or W. Fields, in order: CDR3 protein, V gene, J gene, D gene. The D gene is left open where the match is weak.

CDR3 protein: CASSPRTGRETQYF
V gene: TRBV11-3
J gene: TRBJ2-5
D gene: TRBD1

CDR3 protein: CSATGQGGNTIYF
V gene: TRBV29-1
J gene: TRBJ1-3
D gene: TRBD1

CDR3 protein: CASSQNPSGEYEQYF
V gene: TRBV4-3
J gene: TRBJ2-7
D gene: TRBD2

CDR3 protein: CASSQGLAGNEQFF
V gene: TRBV4-1
J gene: TRBJ2-1
D gene: TRBD2

CDR3 protein: CASSYSGRGTEAFF
V gene: TRBV6-6
J gene: TRBJ1-1
D gene: NA

CDR3 protein: CASSRGGTTDTQYF
V gene: TRBV18
J gene: TRBJ2-3
D gene: NA

CDR3 protein: CASSPRGTGELFF
V gene: TRBV11-2
J gene: TRBJ2-2
D gene: NA

CDR3 protein: CAWSVRSNEQFF
V gene: TRBV30
J gene: TRBJ2-1
D gene: NA

CDR3 protein: CASSLSGYEQYF
V gene: TRBV5-1
J gene: TRBJ2-7
D gene: NA

CDR3 protein: CATGQGVAGEQYF
V gene: TRBV19
J gene: TRBJ2-7
D gene: TRBD1

CDR3 protein: CASSFGTSGGNEQFF
V gene: TRBV27
J gene: TRBJ2-1
D gene: TRBD2

CDR3 protein: CASSFQGRDQPQHF
V gene: TRBV27
J gene: TRBJ1-5
D gene: NA

CDR3 protein: CASSLNFGTADNQPQHF
V gene: TRBV7-2
J gene: TRBJ1-5
D gene: TRBD1

CDR3 protein: CASSEGTSGIVSYEQYF
V gene: TRBV9
J gene: TRBJ2-7
D gene: TRBD2

CDR3 protein: CASSVGAGAVYEQYF
V gene: TRBV9
J gene: TRBJ2-7
D gene: NA

CDR3 protein: CASSLGLVAYEQYF
V gene: TRBV11-3
J gene: TRBJ2-7
D gene: TRBD2

CDR3 protein: CASRDTRQGGGEQFF
V gene: TRBV2
J gene: TRBJ2-1
D gene: TRBD1

CDR3 protein: CASSLRVEGTMSGELFF
V gene: TRBV4-1
J gene: TRBJ2-2
D gene: TRBD2

CDR3 protein: CASSLTRGAGELFF
V gene: TRBV27
J gene: TRBJ2-2
D gene: TRBD2

CDR3 protein: CAYYREGYEQYF
V gene: TRBV30
J gene: TRBJ2-7
D gene: NA

CDR3 protein: CASSFPGVDGNTIYF
V gene: TRBV7-9
J gene: TRBJ1-3
D gene: NA

CDR3 protein: CASSTDREVPEAFF
V gene: TRBV19
J gene: TRBJ1-1
D gene: TRBD1

CDR3 protein: CASSFHSRNGYTF
V gene: TRBV5-4
J gene: TRBJ1-2
D gene: NA

CDR3 protein: CASSLERTAYEQYF
V gene: TRBV11-2
J gene: TRBJ2-7
D gene: NA

CDR3 protein: CASSTGTGDGYTF
V gene: TRBV6-4
J gene: TRBJ1-2
D gene: TRBD1

CDR3 protein: CASSLGVLTDTQYF
V gene: TRBV7-2
J gene: TRBJ2-3
D gene: NA

CDR3 protein: CASSPAGQAWGEQYF
V gene: TRBV7-2
J gene: TRBJ2-7
D gene: NA

CDR3 protein: CASDTAGTSETYEQYF
V gene: TRBV21-1
J gene: TRBJ2-7
D gene: NA

CDR3 protein: CASSPWKTGDEQYF
V gene: TRBV18
J gene: TRBJ2-7
D gene: TRBD1

CDR3 protein: CASSTTENTEAFF
V gene: TRBV11-3
J gene: TRBJ1-1
D gene: NA

CDR3 protein: CASSLGYSDNEQFF
V gene: TRBV7-6
J gene: TRBJ2-1
D gene: NA

CDR3 protein: CASSLGADTQYF
V gene: TRBV7-9
J gene: TRBJ2-3
D gene: NA

CDR3 protein: CASSLARGGSPPDTQYF
V gene: TRBV7-9
J gene: TRBJ2-3
D gene: TRBD2